A selection of T cell receptor beta chains follows, all from one sample in a study of shared clonotypes between healthy human individuals. The assay was immunoSEQ multiplex PCR, and TCRdb's table has in-frame clones only and misses some. The repertoire holds around 300,000 clones, with over 75% as singletons. Sequencing was done on a sample of memory CD8+ T cells sorted from blood. These receptors were taken from a man aged 18 to 29 in good health. CDR3s include the opening cysteine and the closing phenylalanine or tryptophan. D genes are given only for firm matches. Size is omitted from some rows. Given values are once, few, many or a class for expanded clones.

d_call	clone_size	j_call	v_call	cdr3_nt	cdr3_aa
-	-	TRBJ1-2	TRBV5-6	TGTGCCAGCAGCCGAATACTGGACAGTCCCAACTATGGCTACACCTTC	CASSRILDSPNYGYTF
-	-	TRBJ1-4	TRBV7-6	TGTGCCAGCAGCCCCAGGGCGCACGGGGATGAAAAACTGTTTTTT	CASSPRAHGDEKLFF
TRBD2	-	TRBJ2-1	TRBV7-2	TGTGCCAGCAGCTTACGCGGCCCAGCGGGGATTGGCAATGAGCAGTTCTTC	CASSLRGPAGIGNEQFF
-	-	TRBJ1-4	TRBV9	TGTGCCAGCTCTCTAGGGGAACCGGATGAAAAACTGTTTTTT	CASSLGEPDEKLFF
TRBD1	many	TRBJ1-2	TRBV2	TGTGCCAGCAGCGAGGGGACAGGAGAAACTACTAACTATGGCTACACCTTC	CASSEGTGETTNYGYTF
-	-	TRBJ2-1	TRBV6-1	TGTGCCACCACAGTCACAGTCTACAATGAGCAGTTCTTC	CATTVTVYNEQFF
-	-	TRBJ2-7	TRBV10-1	TGCGCCAGCCGCGCACGCTTCTCCTACGAGCAGTACTTC	CASRARFSYEQYF
-	few	TRBJ1-6	TRBV6-4	TGTGCCAGCAGTGACTCATCGGGGTCACCCCTCCACTTT	CASSDSSGSPLHF
TRBD2	-	TRBJ2-5	TRBV30	TGTGCCTGGAGTAAGGAGACTAGCGGGGAGGGAGAGACCCAGTACTTC	CAWSKETSGEGETQYF
-	-	TRBJ2-4	TRBV28	TGTGCCAGCACCCGGGGGTGGACCACATTCTTTCAGCCAAACATTCAGTACTTC	CASTRGWTTFFQPNIQYF
TRBD2	-	TRBJ2-7	TRBV27	TGTGCCAGCAGTTTAACAGGACTAGCCGTCGAGCAGTACTTC	CASSLTGLAVEQYF
-	many	TRBJ1-1	TRBV6-5	TGTGCCAGCAGACCCAGGGGAGGCACTGAAGCTTTCTTT	CASRPRGGTEAFF
-	-	TRBJ2-5	TRBV11-2	TGTGCCAGCAGCTTAGTGTCCCGACCGGAAGAGACCCAGTACTTC	CASSLVSRPEETQYF
TRBD2	-	TRBJ2-3	TRBV11-3	TGTGCCAGCGGCGCGGGGGGGGCCCACACAGATACGCAGTATTTT	CASGAGGAHTDTQYF
TRBD1	-	TRBJ2-4	TRBV9	TGTGCCAGCAGCCCCCGGGACAGGGACATTCAGTACTTC	CASSPRDRDIQYF
TRBD2	once	TRBJ2-7	TRBV7-9	TGTGCCAGCAGCTCTCTACGGGGCGGGAGAGTCCCCTACGAGCAGTACTTC	CASSSLRGGRVPYEQYF
TRBD2	few	TRBJ2-2	TRBV5-4	TGTGCCAGCAGCTCATGGACTAGGGTGAACACCGGGGAGCTGTTTTTT	CASSSWTRVNTGELFF
TRBD1	-	TRBJ2-5	TRBV4-3	TGCGCCAGCAGCCAAGATGCTTTCCCTGTGTGGACAGGGGAACAAGAGACCCAGTACTTC	CASSQDAFPVWTGEQETQYF
TRBD1	once	TRBJ2-7	TRBV7-9	TGTGCCAGCAGCTTAGCGCTCAGGGGGTCCTACGAGCAGTACTTC	CASSLALRGSYEQYF
-	-	TRBJ1-1	TRBV6-5	TGTGCCAGCAGACCCTTTGAGGGGCCGAACACTGAAGCTTTCTTT	CASRPFEGPNTEAFF
TRBD2	-	TRBJ2-7	TRBV29-1	TGCAGCGCAGGGACTAGCGGAAACGAGCAGTACTTC	CSAGTSGNEQYF
TRBD1	-	TRBJ1-1	TRBV27	TGTGCCAGCAGTTTATCCAGGGGGCTTAGGGTTGACACTGAAGCTTTCTTT	CASSLSRGLRVDTEAFF
TRBD2	-	TRBJ2-2	TRBV4-1	TGCGCCAGCAGCCAAGGACTAGCGGGAAGGACCGGGGAGCTGTTTTTT	CASSQGLAGRTGELFF
-	-	TRBJ2-2	TRBV7-2	TGTGCCAGCAGCTTATCTGTTGGGTCACTCGGGGAGCTGTTTTTT	CASSLSVGSLGELFF
-	-	TRBJ2-7	TRBV4-3	TGCGCCAGCAGCCACACCAAGGGGGAGGGCAGGGACGAGCAGTACTTC	CASSHTKGEGRDEQYF
TRBD1	-	TRBJ1-5	TRBV2	TGTGCCAGCAGTCCGGGACAGGGGGCCTCTCAGCCCCAGCATTTT	CASSPGQGASQPQHF
-	-	TRBJ2-1	TRBV4-1	TGCGCCAGCAGCCAAGAGCAAACGGCGGGATTCTTTGCGTATGAGCAGTTCTTC	CASSQEQTAGFFAYEQFF
TRBD2	-	TRBJ2-5	TRBV2	TGTGCCAGCGATGGGACTAGCGGGGGGTTGGGCCAAGAGACCCAGTACTTC	CASDGTSGGLGQETQYF
TRBD1	-	TRBJ2-7	TRBV13	TGTGCCAGCAGCTTAGAGGGGGCGGACTCCTACGAGCAGTACTTC	CASSLEGADSYEQYF
-	-	TRBJ1-2	TRBV9	TGTGCCAGCAGCGAGCTGAACAGGGAAACACAAGGCTACACCTTC	CASSELNRETQGYTF
-	-	TRBJ2-7	TRBV5-1	TGCGCCAGCAGCCAGGCTAGCAGTTACGAGCAGTACTTC	CASSQASSYEQYF
-	-	TRBJ2-5	TRBV7-9	TGTGCCAGCAGCTTAACCTTAGCGAGAGAGACCCAGTACTTC	CASSLTLARETQYF
-	-	TRBJ1-1	TRBV7-9	TGTGCCAGCAGCTTAGACTCAGACAGGTTCTGGGAAGCTTTCTTT	CASSLDSDRFWEAFF
TRBD1	-	TRBJ2-7	TRBV5-4	TGTGCCAGCAGCGCCGGACAGGGAAACTCTTACGAGCAGTACTTC	CASSAGQGNSYEQYF
-	-	TRBJ2-7	TRBV11-2	TGTGCCAGCAGCTTGGGGTGGGCAAACCTCTACGAGCAGTACTTC	CASSLGWANLYEQYF
TRBD2	-	TRBJ2-7	TRBV10-2	TGCGCCGGCAGTTTGGGGGGGACCTACGAGCAGTACTTC	CAGSLGGTYEQYF
-	-	TRBJ2-5	TRBV19	TGTGCCAGTAGTATGGGTTCAGGGGAGAGGGAGACCCAGTACTTC	CASSMGSGERETQYF
-	-	TRBJ2-3	TRBV4-3	TGCGCCAGCAGCCAAGATTCCCGGCCCCGGGGGCCAGATACGCAGTATTTT	CASSQDSRPRGPDTQYF
-	-	TRBJ1-1	TRBV7-9	TGTGCCAGCAGCCCGCCGGGACAGAACACTGAAGCTTTCTTT	CASSPPGQNTEAFF
-	-	TRBJ2-6	TRBV29-1	TGCAGCGTTGAGAGCGTTAGCATACAAAGTCGGGCCAACGTCCTGACTTTC	CSVESVSIQSRANVLTF
-	few	TRBJ2-7	TRBV10-1	TGCGCCAGCAGTGAGATTTCGGGCTCCTACGAGCAGTACTTC	CASSEISGSYEQYF
-	-	TRBJ2-7	TRBV7-9	TGTGCCAGCAGCTTCGGAGAGGGGGAGCAGTACTTC	CASSFGEGEQYF
-	-	TRBJ1-1	TRBV11-2	TGTGCCAGCAGCTTCGACAGGAACACTGAAGCTTTCTTT	CASSFDRNTEAFF
TRBD2	-	TRBJ2-7	TRBV4-1	TGCGCCAGCAGCCAATGGGAGACTAGCGTCTTCTACGAGCAGTACTTC	CASSQWETSVFYEQYF
TRBD1	-	TRBJ1-2	TRBV6-5	TGTGCCAGCAGCTTCCAGGGGGGAGCTAACTATGGCTACACCTTC	CASSFQGGANYGYTF
TRBD1	-	TRBJ2-4	TRBV27	TGTGCCAGCAGTTTATTCGACAGGGGTTGGCACATTCAGTACTTC	CASSLFDRGWHIQYF
-	-	TRBJ2-7	TRBV2	TGTGCCAGCAGCGAAGGTCCAGTAATATACGAGCAGTACTTC	CASSEGPVIYEQYF
-	-	TRBJ1-1	TRBV6-1	TGTGCCAGCAGTGAAGGGGGGCCATTGTACCGGCGTATGAACACTGAAGCTTTCTTT	CASSEGGPLYRRMNTEAFF
-	-	TRBJ1-1	TRBV10-1	TGCGCCAGCAGTGAGTCGCCGGGGGAGAACACTGAAGCTTTCTTT	CASSESPGENTEAFF
TRBD2	-	TRBJ2-7	TRBV28	TGTGCCAGCAGTTTAGTATCCCTTTGGACTAGCGGGGTATCCTACGAGCAGTACTTC	CASSLVSLWTSGVSYEQYF
-	-	TRBJ2-2	TRBV4-1	TGCGCCAGCAGCGATCTAGGGTACATTGGGGAGCTGTTTTTT	CASSDLGYIGELFF
TRBD1	once	TRBJ1-2	TRBV15	TGTGCCACCAGCAGAGATCGTGGGCAGGGGGCGCCTGGCTACACCTTC	CATSRDRGQGAPGYTF
-	-	TRBJ2-1	TRBV5-1	TGCGCCAGCAGCTTGGAGGCAGGGCAGGATTTTTACAATGAGCAGTTCTTC	CASSLEAGQDFYNEQFF
-	-	TRBJ1-4	TRBV4-3	TGCGCCAGCAGCCAAGAATCCGGGGGACTGTGGGCTAATGAAAAACTGTTTTTT	CASSQESGGLWANEKLFF
TRBD2	once	TRBJ2-1	TRBV6-5	TGTGCCAGCAGGCTACGGACTAGCGGGGCTTTGGAGCAGTTCTTC	CASRLRTSGALEQFF
-	-	TRBJ1-2	TRBV5-1	TGCGCCAGCAGCTTGGTTTGGGGATACGGCCATGGCTACACCTTC	CASSLVWGYGHGYTF
TRBD1	-	TRBJ1-1	TRBV13	TGTGCCAGCAGCCCCCGGACAGGGGTGAACACTGAAGCTTTCTTT	CASSPRTGVNTEAFF